The 22 T cell receptor beta chains listed next were all sequenced from one sample in a study of blood T cell repertoires in COVID-19. Using immunoSEQ multiplex PCR, the repertoire was profiled, and TCRdb retains in-frame clones only, with some absent. This table has 95,000 to 150,000 clones, about four fifths appearing once. Sequencing input: peripheral blood. The receptors shown here come from a man older than 75 with active or convalescent COVID-19.

This clone was detected once. This rearrangement joins TRBV6-5 to TRBJ1-2; 7 positions agree with TRBD1. The CDR3 has 15 residues. Germline V gives CDR1 MNHEY, CDR2 SVGAGI. V shed 4 bases and J 8 bases; nucleotides not matched to a gene: 13. The CDR3 region has the DNA TGTGCCAGCAGTTTCCAGGGGGACGGAGGGTACGGCTACACCTTC. It specifies CASSFQGDGGYGYTF.

The CDR3: CATLNGGVTDTQYF. CDR3 sequence (DNA): TGTGCCACCTTAAACGGGGGGGTCACAGATACGCAGTATTTT. The rearrangement links TRBV2 to TRBJ2-3, with 8 bases aligning to TRBD2. CDR3 length: 14 residues. The germline V gene has CDR1 SNHLY and CDR2 FYNNEI. V shed 10 bases, J shed 2 bases, and the junction held 8 bases outside the gene matches.

This chain connects TRBV19 to TRBJ1-6, with 7 bases aligning to TRBD1. In germline, CDR1 is LNHDA, CDR2 SQIVND (reference sequence). V lost 3 bases to trimming and J lost 7 bases; unmatched junction nucleotides: 3. This CDR3 is 14 amino acids long. CDR3 DNA: TGTGCCAGTAGTATGGGGACAGCAAATTCACCCCTCCACTTT. This translates into CASSMGTANSPLHF. Looking up the rest from reference TRBV19 and TRBJ1-6 gives the full variable domain: DGGITQSPKYLFRKEGQNVTLSCEQNLNHDAMYWYRQDPGQGLRLIYYSQIVNDFQKGDIAEGYSVSREKKESFPLTVTSAQKNPTAFYLCASSMGTANSPLHFGNGTRLTVT.

V is TRBV6-2 or TRBV6-3 and J is TRBJ2-5; 10 nucleotides align to TRBD1. The CDR3 runs 18 residues. V gave up 6 bases and J gave up 4 bases; unmatched junction bases: 17. Germline loops: CDR1 MNHEY, CDR2 SVGEGT. This chain's CDR3 is CASSPGTGVSVMGETQYF. CDR3 nucleotides: TGTGCCAGCAGCCCCGGGACAGGGGTTTCGGTTATGGGAGAGACCCAGTACTTC.

This clone was found once. This rearrangement joins TRBV18 to TRBJ1-1; TRBD1 might be the D (5 bases). Germline V gene lookup returns CDR1 KGHSH and CDR2 LQKENI. V gave up 4 bases and J gave up 3 bases, with 12 bases separating them. The CDR3 is 14 residues long. The chain's CDR3 is CASSQAGLDTEAFF. CDR3 bases: TGTGCCAGCTCACAGGCAGGGCTGGACACTGAAGCTTTCTTT.

The chain carries TRBV5-1 and TRBJ2-1; D gene unclear. Per the germline V gene, CDR1 is SGHRS and CDR2 is YFSETQ. V lost 3 bases and J 0 bases, leaving 10 bases between the germline ends. The CDR3 loop spans 15 amino acids. The CDR3 sequence: CASSSVRSSYNEQFF. The CDR3 DNA sequence: TGCGCCAGCAGCTCCGTAAGGAGCTCCTACAATGAGCAGTTCTTC. The entire variable domain, with the rest obtained from reference TRBV5-1 and TRBJ2-1, is as follows: KAGVTQTPRYLIKTRGQQVTLSCSPISGHRSVSWYQQTPGQGLQFLFEYFSETQRNKGNFPGRFSGRQFSNSRSEMNVSTLELGDSALYLCASSSVRSSYNEQFFGPGTRLTVL.

The rearrangement joins TRBV5-1 to TRBJ2-3; TRBD1 aligns across 11 bases. Trimming cost V 4 bases and J 5 bases; bases outside gene matches: 3. This CDR3 has 14 amino acids. Germline CDR1 SGHRS, CDR2 YFSETQ. CDR3 DNA sequence: TGCGCCAGCAGCCCGGACAGGGGGCAAGATACGCAGTATTTT. Protein: CASSPDRGQDTQYF.

The chain couples TRBV5-5 to TRBJ2-2; D remains ambiguous. The germline V and J ends were trimmed by 0 bases and 0 bases, with 6 bases remaining between them. CDR3 size: 15 residues. Looked up from germline, CDR1 is SGHKS and CDR2 is YYEKEE (reference sequence). As DNA, the CDR3 is TGTGCCAGCAGCTTGGGGGCTTCGAACACCGGGGAGCTGTTTTTT. It yields the protein CASSLGASNTGELFF.

This clone was picked up one time. This chain joins TRBV6-6 and TRBJ1-2; D is undetermined. V lost 4 bases and J 3 bases, leaving 12 bases between the germline ends. CDR3 length equals 14 residues. Per the germline V gene, CDR1 is MNHNY and CDR2 is SVGAGI (reference sequence). The CDR3 nucleotides are TGTGCCAGCAGTTTTGCACGAGCGGACTATGGCTACACCTTC. This encodes CASSFARADYGYTF.

The chain employs TRBV6-2 or TRBV6-3 and TRBJ2-7, with 9 bases identical to TRBD1. In germline, CDR1 is MNHEY, CDR2 SVGEGT. The CDR3 runs 16 residues. J was trimmed by 7 bases and V by 4 bases; bases with no gene match: 14. The CDR3 is CASSSFTGTGHTEQYF. The CDR3 coding sequence is TGTGCCAGCAGTTCTTTTACCGGGACAGGGCATACAGAGCAGTACTTC.

The sample holds a few counts of this clone. J is TRBJ2-7 and V is TRBV12-3 or TRBV12-4, with D unclear. V was shortened by 3 bases and J by 0 bases, with 6 bases between the two germline ends. The CDR3 totals 13 residues. The CDR3 DNA reads TGTGCCAGCAGTTTCGGAGCCTCCTACGAGCAGTACTTC. This encodes CASSFGASYEQYF.

V and J are TRBV2 and TRBJ1-1; D is perhaps TRBD1 (6 bases). Trimming stripped 5 bases from V and 0 bases from J, with 10 bases between. CDR1 and CDR2 (germline): SNHLY, FYNNEI. CDR3 length equals 14 residues. The DNA for the CDR3 is TGTGCCAGCAGTAAACAGGGTATGAACACTGAAGCTTTCTTT. Residues: CASSKQGMNTEAFF.

V and J are TRBV6-5 and TRBJ1-2, with D uncertain. CDR1 and CDR2 from the germline V gene are MNHEY and SVGAGI. The CDR3 has 12 amino acids. The V end was cut by 5 bases, the J end by 2 bases, with 6 bases between. CDR3 DNA sequence: TGTGCCAGCAGTACTCGCAACTATGGCTACACCTTC. Residues: CASSTRNYGYTF.

This clone came up a few times. J is TRBJ1-1 and V is TRBV6-5; TRBD1 matches 7 bases. The CDR3 spans 15 residues. V lost 8 bases, J lost 5 bases, and 14 bases stayed unmatched. CDR1 and CDR2 from the germline V gene are MNHEY and SVGAGI. The CDR3 DNA is TGTGCCAGCCTACCGAGACAGGGAAGTTTGACTGAAGCTTTCTTT. Amino acid sequence: CASLPRQGSLTEAFF.

The chain has TRBV7-9 and TRBJ2-3; 9 bases line up with TRBD2. Looked up from germline, CDR1 is SEHNR and CDR2 is FQNEAQ (reference sequence). With V trimmed by 9 bases and J by 2 bases, 18 bases remained unmatched. The length of the CDR3 is 18 residues. CDR3 coding DNA: TGTGCCAGTACACCATTGGTGTCTCGCGGGGGGGCCACAGATACGCAGTATTTT. Amino acid sequence: CASTPLVSRGGATDTQYF.

J is TRBJ2-3 and V is TRBV29-1; 9 nucleotides match TRBD1. This CDR3 comprises 15 residues. V shed 6 bases and J 1 base; nucleotides not matched to a gene: 8. Germline CDR1 and CDR2: SQVTM and ANQGSEA. DNA of the CDR3: TGCAGCGTAGTAGGGACAGGGACTGGCACAGATACGCAGTATTTT. Amino acid sequence: CSVVGTGTGTDTQYF.

V usage is TRBV7-2 and J usage is TRBJ2-1; D may be TRBD2 (6 bases). V lost 6 bases and J 9 bases, leaving 21 bases between the germline ends. Germline lookup yields CDR1 SGHTA and CDR2 FQGNSA. The CDR3 runs to 15 residues. This CDR3 is CASRGGAGRFSEQFF. CDR3 sequence (DNA): TGTGCCAGCAGGGGGGGTGCAGGGCGGTTTAGTGAGCAGTTCTTC.

This chain uses TRBV6-5 with TRBJ1-2, with TRBD1 matching over 9 bases. Per germline, CDR1 MNHEY and CDR2 SVGAGI. The CDR3 runs to 14 residues. The junction had 6 bases not matched to a gene; V was cut back by 6 bases and J by 4 bases. The CDR3 here is CASSGGTGFYGYTF. The CDR3 bases are TGTGCCAGCAGCGGCGGGACAGGGTTCTATGGCTACACCTTC.

The V gene is TRBV28, the J gene TRBJ1-6, with TRBD1 identical over 7 bases. This CDR3 comprises 14 residues. The germline CDR1 and CDR2 sequences are MDHEN and SYDVKM. V shed 10 bases and J 7 bases; nucleotides not matched to a gene: 10. CDR3 DNA sequence: TGTGCCACAGTTAAGGGACAGATCAATTCACCCCTCCACTTT. Residues: CATVKGQINSPLHF.

The rearrangement uses TRBV3-1 (or the pseudogene TRBV3-2) and TRBJ2-5, with D unresolved. The length of the CDR3 is 13 residues. CDR1 is LGHDT, CDR2 YNNKEL, per germline (reference sequence). V lost 4 bases to trimming and J lost 1 base, with 7 bases between them. CDR3 residues: CASSPPSQETQYF. CDR3 DNA sequence: TGTGCCAGCAGCCCTCCTTCCCAAGAGACCCAGTACTTC.

The chain employs TRBV7-2 and TRBJ2-7; D remains ambiguous. Trimming took off 6 bases at V and 0 bases at J, with 12 bases between the two ends. The CDR3 sequence is 14 residues long. Germline V lookup: CDR1 SGHTA, CDR2 FQGNSA. The CDR3 region has the DNA TGTGCCAGCAGACAGATGCAAGACTCCTACGAGCAGTACTTC. It codes for CASRQMQDSYEQYF.

The CDR3 is CASSSPRDRVDNEQFF. In DNA form, the CDR3 reads TGTGCCAGCAGCTCCCCCCGGGACAGGGTCGACAATGAGCAGTTCTTC. This sequence joins TRBV7-9 and TRBJ2-1; 9 nucleotides line up with TRBD1. V lost 4 bases to trimming and J lost 5 bases; unmatched junction nucleotides: 9. The CDR3 totals 16 residues. Germline V gene sequence: CDR1 SEHNR, CDR2 FQNEAQ (reference sequence). The complete variable domain, with remaining parts taken from reference TRBV7-9 and TRBJ2-1, reads DTGVSQNPRHKITKRGQNVTFRCDPISEHNRLYWYRQTLGQGPEFLTYFQNEAQLEKSRLLSDRFSAERPKGSFSTLEIQRTEQGDSAMYLCASSSPRDRVDNEQFFGPGTRLTVL.